This T cell receptor beta chain derives from a study of T-cell memory formation after mild COVID-19. Study results and limitations: Contracting CD4+ clones lay largely in CM and EM, with CD8+ ones residing in EMRA. Pre-infection memory already had some responding clones, implying cross-reactive memory joined.

As concerns this clonotype: Its target is unknown.

Constant-segment-primed 5'RACE gave TCR alpha and TCR beta cDNA libraries with sample barcodes and UMIs. MiXCR, run by TCRdb on the 5' RACE reads, gives a single entry per CDR3 protein. Of hundreds of thousands of distinct CDR3 sequences listed, 25% to 30% were seen once; the top ten hold roughly 12%. Germline V gene sequence: CDR1 SQVTM, CDR2 ANQGSEA. The V end lost 4 bases, the J end lost 0 bases, and 9 bases lay between the germline ends. The CDR3 contains 14 residues. The sample taken for sequencing was PBMCs or a T cell subset sorted from them (not recorded which). This clonotype was obtained from an adult woman who had mild COVID-19 (a few samples of this study predate the infection). Cell type and time point are not known. The chain links TRBV29-1 to TRBJ2-2; no clear D. The CDR3 spells CSVAKNPNTGELFF. CDR3 coding DNA: TGCAGCGTTGCCAAGAATCCGAACACCGGGGAGCTGTTTTTT.